This TCR beta chain was sequenced in a study of post-analysis software for immune sequencing data (dated by TCRdb to the mid-2010s). As for the study more broadly: Disease courses on record covered relapsing-remitting, secondary progressive and progressive-relapsing multiple sclerosis, though some patients had no subtype annotation. The multiple sclerosis patient repertoires were compared with 11 previously published healthy control repertoires from donors aged about 6 to 28 years. A subset of samples was prepared in parallel using single-end sample barcoding, then pooled and co-amplified after Illumina adapter ligation.

In its sample, this clonotype was seen a few times. The target of this receptor is not known. No much larger clonotype is one base removed from it; base qualities were not supplied. To demonstrate the VDJtools post-analysis software, TCR beta repertoires were profiled from the peripheral blood of over ten young patients with multiple sclerosis. The multiple sclerosis patients were children and adolescents ranging in age from about 6 to 17 years. The library was produced with PCR. TCRdb shows the sequencer as Illumina HiSeq 2500. To reduce PCR and sequencing biases, unique molecular identifiers were built into the TCR beta cDNA libraries. Approximately 500,000 cDNA molecules were obtained for every 1 to 10 million input T cells, so each molecule roughly corresponded to one T cell. The same protocol used for the earlier healthy control dataset was applied to prepare and sequence the patient libraries. Within a given batch, samples were prepared together, multiplexed and sequenced on the same HiSeq lane. From the authors' description of their analysis: MIGEC handled the raw barcoded reads, throwing out single-read molecular identifier groups before consensus assembly and CDR3 extraction. VDJtools was used for post-analysis of the clonotype tables, with diversity normalized by down-sampling every dataset to the smallest sample size. To correct batch-related cross-sample contamination, repertoire overlap clustering matched CDR3 amino acid sequences but not nucleotide sequences. Starting from the raw public reads, TCRdb applied fastp trimming at Q25, assembled clones with MiXCR and retained in-frame beta chains. Every entry covers one CDR3 protein and lists the most common genes and DNA from its rows. The V and J calls were not made by the authors but by TCRdb's processing. In all, the sample holds roughly 540,000 distinct CDR3 sequences, and around 36% of those were seen once. The biggest ten clones account for roughly 6% of the sample.

As encoded in the germline V gene, CDR1 is SGHTA while CDR2 is FQGTGA. Measured from the cysteine to the phenylalanine, the CDR3 is 15 residues long. Only CDR3 DNA remains: 45 bases, in frame from the first base. V loses 6 bases of germline sequence and J loses 6 bases, and the interval between the two ends is 18 bases. Here is what the overall study found, with its caveats: Significantly higher frequencies in patients than in controls were found for about five TRBV segments, including TRBV5-6, TRBV5-1 and TRBV20-1. The multiple sclerosis patient group was slightly younger than the control group. Compared with controls, multiple sclerosis patients had significantly lower normalized Chao1 diversity, a finding suggesting substantial peripheral T-cell clonal expansion. Direct clustering with F measure showed strong co-clustering of samples prepared in the same batch, prompting a batch-effect correction.

Material for sequencing was blood. The sequence is built from TRBV7-3 and TRBJ2-1; the D gene may be TRBD1 or TRBD2, since each aligns over 5 bases. This clonotype was obtained from a girl under 18 with multiple sclerosis. The DNA sequence is given as TGTGCCAGCAGTCGCGGCCGGGGACCACTCAATGAGCAGTTCTTC. Its translation reads: CASSRGRGPLNEQFF.